This paragraph covers one T cell receptor (beta chain) sequence. Treatment-naive patients with stable or active relapsing-remitting disease served as multiple sclerosis controls. An input of about 0.5 to 1 ug of RNA was subjected to reverse transcription using random hexamers. The TCR beta CDR3 was amplified by immunoSEQ multiplex PCR across 54 Vbeta, 13 Jbeta. Using its own MiXCR run on the immunoSEQ multiplex PCR reads, TCRdb lists one record per CDR3 protein. The sample gives a few hundred thousand distinct CDR3 sequences, approximately 90% of which show up once; roughly 0.13% is in the top ten. This entry belongs to a study of CD8 T cells in Susac syndrome. The CDR3 spans 15 residues. V was pared by 5 bases and J by 6 bases, with 17 bases between. Germline V gives CDR1 SGHTA, CDR2 FQGTGA.

The receptor's source is a human donor with multiple sclerosis. Sequenced: CD8+ T cells from PBMCs. The chain has TRBV7-3 and TRBJ2-1; tentatively, D is TRBD1 or TRBD2 (6 bases each). In DNA form, the CDR3 reads TGTGCCAGCAGCACAGACCCTCCGGGGGCCAATGAGCAGTTCTTC. Protein: CASSTDPPGANEQFF.